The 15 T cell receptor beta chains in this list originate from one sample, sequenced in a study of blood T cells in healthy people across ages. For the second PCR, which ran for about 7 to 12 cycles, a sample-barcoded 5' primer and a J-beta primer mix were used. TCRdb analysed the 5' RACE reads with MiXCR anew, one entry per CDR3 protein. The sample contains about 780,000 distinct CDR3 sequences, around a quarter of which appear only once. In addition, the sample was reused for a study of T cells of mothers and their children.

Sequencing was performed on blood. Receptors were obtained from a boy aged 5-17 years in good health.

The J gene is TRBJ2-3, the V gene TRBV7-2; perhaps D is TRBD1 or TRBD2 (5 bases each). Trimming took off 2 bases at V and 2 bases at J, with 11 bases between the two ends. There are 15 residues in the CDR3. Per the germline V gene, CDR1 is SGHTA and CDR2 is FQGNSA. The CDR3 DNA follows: TGTGCCAGCAGCTTAATGGGGGACGACACAGATACGCAGTATTTT. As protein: CASSLMGDDTDTQYF.

The CDR3 loop is CASSLNEDTQYF. The CDR3 DNA is TGTGCCAGCAGCTTGAATGAGGATACGCAGTATTTT. The chain has TRBV11-1 and TRBJ2-3, with D unresolved. The CDR3 spans 12 residues. Trimming took off 3 bases at V and 6 bases at J, with 7 bases between the two ends. CDR1 and CDR2 (germline): SGHAT, FQDESV (reference sequence).

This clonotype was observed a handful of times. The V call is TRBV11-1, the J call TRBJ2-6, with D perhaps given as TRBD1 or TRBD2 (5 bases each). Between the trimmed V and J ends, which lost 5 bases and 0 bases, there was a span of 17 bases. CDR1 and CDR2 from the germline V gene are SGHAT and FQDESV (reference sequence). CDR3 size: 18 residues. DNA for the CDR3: TGTGCCAGCAGCCACCAGAGGGGAGACCTCTCTGGGGCCAACGTCCTGACTTTC. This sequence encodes CASSHQRGDLSGANVLTF.

CDR3 sequence (DNA): TGCGCCAGCAGCCCACAGGGGGACGTGGATGAGCAGTACTTC. It encodes CASSPQGDVDEQYF. This chain joins TRBV5-1 and TRBJ2-7; 8 positions match TRBD1. Germline V CDR1 and CDR2: SGHRS, YFSETQ. CDR3 length: 14 residues. V shed 4 bases and J 7 bases; nucleotides not matched to a gene: 10.

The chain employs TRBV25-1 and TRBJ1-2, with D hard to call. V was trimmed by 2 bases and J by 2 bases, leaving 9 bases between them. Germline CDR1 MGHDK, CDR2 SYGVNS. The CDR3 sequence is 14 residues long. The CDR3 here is CASSEVDRNYGYTF. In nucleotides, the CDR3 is TGTGCCAGCAGTGAAGTCGACCGCAACTATGGCTACACCTTC.

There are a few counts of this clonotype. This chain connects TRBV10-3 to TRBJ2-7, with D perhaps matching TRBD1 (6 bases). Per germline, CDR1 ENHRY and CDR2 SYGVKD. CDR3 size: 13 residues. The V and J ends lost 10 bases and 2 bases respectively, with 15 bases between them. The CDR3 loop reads CASRTAETYEQYF. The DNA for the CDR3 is TGTGCCAGCCGGACAGCCGAGACCTACGAGCAGTACTTC.

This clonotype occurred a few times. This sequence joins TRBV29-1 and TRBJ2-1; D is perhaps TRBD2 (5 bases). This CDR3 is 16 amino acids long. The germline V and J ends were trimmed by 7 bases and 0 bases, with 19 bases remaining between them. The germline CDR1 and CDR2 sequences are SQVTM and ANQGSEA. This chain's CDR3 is CSATPREKGSYNEQFF. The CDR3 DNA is TGCAGCGCTACACCTAGGGAGAAGGGCTCCTACAATGAGCAGTTCTTC.

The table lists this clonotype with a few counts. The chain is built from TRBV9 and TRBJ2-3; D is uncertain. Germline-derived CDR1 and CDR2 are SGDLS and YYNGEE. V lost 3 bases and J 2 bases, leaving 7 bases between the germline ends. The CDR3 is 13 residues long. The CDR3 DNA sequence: TGTGCCAGCAGCGGGTCTTCCACAGATACGCAGTATTTT. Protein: CASSGSSTDTQYF.

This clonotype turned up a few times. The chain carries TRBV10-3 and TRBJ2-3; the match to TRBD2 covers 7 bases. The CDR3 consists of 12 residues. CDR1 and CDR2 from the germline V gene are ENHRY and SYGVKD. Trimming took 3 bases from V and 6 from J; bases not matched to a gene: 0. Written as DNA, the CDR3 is TGTGCCATCAGTGAAGCGGGGGATACGCAGTATTTT. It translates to CAISEAGDTQYF.

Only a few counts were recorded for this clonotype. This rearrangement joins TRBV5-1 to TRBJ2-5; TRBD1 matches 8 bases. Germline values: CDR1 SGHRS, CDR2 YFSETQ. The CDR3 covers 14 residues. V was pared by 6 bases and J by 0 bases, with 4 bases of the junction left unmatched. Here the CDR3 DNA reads TGCGCCAGCAACCAGGGGGCCAACCAAGAGACCCAGTACTTC. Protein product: CASNQGANQETQYF.

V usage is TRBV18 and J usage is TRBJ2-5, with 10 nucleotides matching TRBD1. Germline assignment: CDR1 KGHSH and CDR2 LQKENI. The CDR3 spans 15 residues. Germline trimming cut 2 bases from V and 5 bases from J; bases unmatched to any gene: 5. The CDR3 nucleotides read TGTGCCAGCTCACCAGTGACAGGGGGCGCGGAGACCCAGTACTTC. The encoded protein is CASSPVTGGAETQYF.

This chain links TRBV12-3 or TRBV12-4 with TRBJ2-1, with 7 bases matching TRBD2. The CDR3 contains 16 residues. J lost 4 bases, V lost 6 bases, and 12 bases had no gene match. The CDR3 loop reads CASRPAGRGRYNEQFF. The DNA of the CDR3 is TGTGCCAGCAGACCAGCGGGGCGGGGGAGGTACAATGAGCAGTTCTTC.

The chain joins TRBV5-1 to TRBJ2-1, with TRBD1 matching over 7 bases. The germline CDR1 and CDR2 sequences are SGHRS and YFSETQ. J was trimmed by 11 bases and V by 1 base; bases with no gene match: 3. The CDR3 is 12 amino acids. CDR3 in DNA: TGCGCCAGCAGCTTGAGGGGGCTAAAGCAGTTCTTC. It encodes CASSLRGLKQFF. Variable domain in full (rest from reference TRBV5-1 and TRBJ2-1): KAGVTQTPRYLIKTRGQQVTLSCSPISGHRSVSWYQQTPGQGLQFLFEYFSETQRNKGNFPGRFSGRQFSNSRSEMNVSTLELGDSALYLCASSLRGLKQFFGPGTRLTVL.

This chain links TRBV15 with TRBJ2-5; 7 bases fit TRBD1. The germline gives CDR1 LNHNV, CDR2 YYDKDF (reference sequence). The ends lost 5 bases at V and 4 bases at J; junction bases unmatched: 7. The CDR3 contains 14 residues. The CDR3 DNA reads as TGTGCCACCAGCCACAGGGGCGCCGCAGAGACCCAGTACTTC. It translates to CATSHRGAAETQYF.

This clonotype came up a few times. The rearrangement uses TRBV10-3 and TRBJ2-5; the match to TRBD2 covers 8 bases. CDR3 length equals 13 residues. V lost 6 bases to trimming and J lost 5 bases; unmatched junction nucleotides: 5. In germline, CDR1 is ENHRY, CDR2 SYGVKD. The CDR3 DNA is TGTGCCATCAGACCGGGACTAGGTGAGACCCAGTACTTC. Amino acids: CAIRPGLGETQYF.